Listed below are T cell receptor beta chains from one sample, sequenced in a study of blood T cell repertoires in COVID-19. TCRdb's copy holds only in-frame clones and misses some; the assay was immunoSEQ multiplex PCR. Among some 320,000 clones listed, almost 85% were seen once. The material sequenced was peripheral blood. The receptor source for this set is a human donor in a cohort sampled during active COVID-19. Both conserved end residues are trimmed from each CDR3.

v_call	j_call	cdr3_aa
TRBV7-3	TRBJ1-2	ASSPGQTVNYGYT
TRBV5-6	TRBJ1-5	ASSLRFQPQH
TRBV5-5	TRBJ1-2	ASSSMEGYLYGYT
TRBV4-1	TRBJ2-3	ASSLLAGGTDTQY
TRBV25-1	TRBJ2-7	ASTRGAYEQY
TRBV27	TRBJ1-5	ASSPGTGRRDQPQH
TRBV3-1/TRBV3-2	TRBJ1-1	ASSLAGVDNTEAF
TRBV7-7	TRBJ2-3	ASSLGDIGTDTQY
TRBV6-4	TRBJ2-1	ASSEHRGNEQF
TRBV9	TRBJ2-1	ASSVEDRGEQF
TRBV7-3	TRBJ1-2	ASSPVGTGVQFYGYT
TRBV27	TRBJ1-6	ASRETNSPLH
TRBV2	TRBJ1-1	ASKDSGWNTEAF
TRBV5-4	TRBJ1-2	ASSNLRDSYGYT
TRBV27	TRBJ2-2	ASSYQGNTGELF
TRBV18	TRBJ1-5	ASSHGGSSNQPQH
TRBV30	TRBJ1-2	AWSIDSSNYGYT
TRBV7-2	TRBJ2-1	ASSLVGTQDNEQF
TRBV30	TRBJ2-6	AWAGGFGANVLT
TRBV7-2	TRBJ2-6	ASSLASGGAGANVLT
TRBV20-1	TRBJ1-5	SASGQSNQPQH
TRBV24-1	TRBJ2-3	ATSDFGGASTDTQY
TRBV23-1	TRBJ1-1	ASSQSEVMWGQGAKWEAF
TRBV19	TRBJ1-5	ASSILSQGGNQPQH
TRBV5-5	TRBJ1-2	ASSLGDRVDYGYT
TRBV29-1	TRBJ2-7	SVVPDNYEQY
TRBV15	TRBJ2-7	ATSRGRGQHYEQY
TRBV9	TRBJ2-2	ASSHRQGGDTGELF
TRBV24-1	TRBJ2-5	ATRGTAEETQY
TRBV18	TRBJ1-1	ASSPIQGFTEAF
TRBV12-5	TRBJ1-6	ASGKSRPGQSSYNSPLH
TRBV10-3	TRBJ1-2	AIRGTGSPMIYGYT
TRBV24-1	TRBJ2-5	ATSDLRETQY
TRBV13	TRBJ2-3	ASSSSGSASGTDTQY
TRBV19	TRBJ1-2	ASSTRQQGGYT
TRBV6-5	TRBJ1-1	ASEDRGWGTEAF
TRBV10-3	TRBJ2-7	AIKGQGAKEQY
TRBV6-2/TRBV6-3	TRBJ1-1	ASSYRVSTEAF
TRBV9	TRBJ2-3	ASSADRGPDTQY
TRBV2	TRBJ1-5	ASMAGRTRGSNQPQH
TRBV7-3	TRBJ2-3	ASSATTQGRTDTQY
TRBV12-5	TRBJ2-3	ASGLNTRTDTQY
TRBV9	TRBJ2-1	ASSPSGARTYNEQF
TRBV18	TRBJ2-5	ASSPTGGRETQY
TRBV19	TRBJ1-1	ASKLGENTEAF
TRBV7-9	TRBJ2-7	ASSPGTGSYEQY
TRBV7-9	TRBJ2-3	ASSHRDTFTDTQY
TRBV5-6	TRBJ2-7	ASTRLAVSYEQY
TRBV2	TRBJ1-1	ASRLRHLNTEAF
TRBV29-1	TRBJ1-2	SVEGPGGYT
TRBV6-5	TRBJ1-5	ASSRLNPNQPQH
TRBV12-3/TRBV12-4	TRBJ2-3	ASSLLQGLPQY
TRBV18	TRBJ1-6	ASQGRESYNSPLH
TRBV29-1	TRBJ1-1	SVEDKQGLGGEAF